This is a list of T cell receptor beta chains from one sample in a study of blood T cells in healthy people across ages. TCRdb redid the calling of the 5' RACE reads with MiXCR, one entry per CDR3 protein. The data contain hundreds of thousands of distinct CDR3 sequences, about a third of them singletons. Sequencing used blood. These receptors came from a woman of 80 years or more in good health. CDR3s include the opening cysteine and the closing phenylalanine or tryptophan. A D gene is named only where the DNA matches it firmly. Size values are once, few and many counts, or a class for expanded clones, and some rows have none.

d_gene	v_gene	j_gene	abundance	CDR3nt	CDR3aa
.	TRBV30	TRBJ2-1	many	TGTGCCTGGAGTAGTGGTGCGGTCCTATACAATGAGCAGTTCTTC	CAWSSGAVLYNEQFF
.	TRBV5-1	TRBJ1-3	.	TGCGCCAGCAGCGACGCTACAGGGATGGCGAACACCATATATTTT	CASSDATGMANTIYF
.	TRBV11-1	TRBJ2-1	.	TGTGTCAGCGGTACCGGCTCCTACGAGCAGTTCTTC	CVSGTGSYEQFF
TRBD1	TRBV7-2	TRBJ2-7	many	TGTGCCAGCAGCTCTGGGACAGGGGGCTGGGACGAGCAGTACTTC	CASSSGTGGWDEQYF
.	TRBV20-1	TRBJ1-6	many	TGCAGTGCTAGAGACGGCGCGAGGGGTAATTCACCCCTCCACTTT	CSARDGARGNSPLHF
.	TRBV15	TRBJ2-3	.	TGTGCCACCAGCAGAGAACTAGCCCTAAGCACAGATACGCAGTATTTT	CATSRELALSTDTQYF
.	TRBV20-1	TRBJ1-1	.	TGCAGTGCTAGGGACTGGGGGACCCCTGAAGCTTTCTTT	CSARDWGTPEAFF
.	TRBV28	TRBJ1-5	.	TGTGCCAGCAGTCCACCTACCGCTAGGGCCCAGCATTTT	CASSPPTARAQHF
.	TRBV12-3/TRBV12-4	TRBJ2-7	many	TGTGCCAGCAGTTCTCCGACAAGCTCCTACGAGCAGTACTTC	CASSSPTSSYEQYF
TRBD2	TRBV10-3	TRBJ2-1	many	TGTGCCATCAGTGAGTCAAGGCGGGGGGGCGACAATGAGCAGTTCTTC	CAISESRRGGDNEQFF
TRBD1	TRBV7-8	TRBJ2-7	many	TGTGCCAGCAGCCCCCAAGACAGGGGGTCCAGCGAGCAGTACTTC	CASSPQDRGSSEQYF
TRBD1	TRBV7-8	TRBJ2-7	.	TGTGCCAGCAGCAGTGGGGACAGCGGCTACGAGCAGTACTTC	CASSSGDSGYEQYF
.	TRBV29-1	TRBJ2-6	.	TGCAGCTTTTTTGACAGGAACTCTGGGGCCAACGTCCTGACTTTC	CSFFDRNSGANVLTF
.	TRBV9	TRBJ2-3	.	TGTGCCAGCAGCGGCCCGGCGCTGGGATCAGATACGCAGTATTTT	CASSGPALGSDTQYF
TRBD1	TRBV3-1	TRBJ1-1	few	TGTGCCAGCAGCCCCCGGACAGGGAGGGTTCCTGAAGCTTTCTTT	CASSPRTGRVPEAFF
.	TRBV27	TRBJ2-1	few	TGTGCCAGCTCCCGCGGCACAGCCTACAATGAGCAGTTCTTC	CASSRGTAYNEQFF
.	TRBV10-3	TRBJ1-4	.	TGTGCCATCAAGGCAGGGGATGGGGGAGAAAAACTGTTTTTT	CAIKAGDGGEKLFF
.	TRBV7-2	TRBJ2-5	many	TGTGCCAGCAGCCGGGGCCTTCAAGAGACCCAGTACTTC	CASSRGLQETQYF
TRBD2	TRBV7-2	TRBJ2-1	many	TGTGCCAGCAGCTTGACTAGCGGGGGGGCCGGAAATAATGAGCAGTTCTTC	CASSLTSGGAGNNEQFF
.	TRBV30	TRBJ2-7	.	TGTGCCTGGAAACGTCTGGTCAGTAACTACGAGCAGTACTTC	CAWKRLVSNYEQYF
.	TRBV18	TRBJ1-1	many	TGTGCCAGCTCACCACCGAAGGGCAGGGGGAACACTGAAGCTTTCTTT	CASSPPKGRGNTEAFF
.	TRBV3-1	TRBJ2-3	many	TGTGCCAGCGCCGCAGGGACAGATACGCAGTATTTT	CASAAGTDTQYF
.	TRBV2	TRBJ2-1	.	TGTGCCAGCAGTGCCACCGACAATGAGCAGTTCTTC	CASSATDNEQFF
.	TRBV30	TRBJ2-3	many	TGTGCCTGGATAGTACAGGGCACAGATACGCAGTATTTT	CAWIVQGTDTQYF
.	TRBV11-3	TRBJ2-3	few	TGTGCCAGCAGCTTAGGTGACCCAGGTCCAGATACGCAGTATTTT	CASSLGDPGPDTQYF
.	TRBV9	TRBJ2-3	many	TGTGCCAGCCGGGACCACAGCCGAACGCAGTATTTT	CASRDHSRTQYF
TRBD1	TRBV29-1	TRBJ2-3	.	TGCAGCGCTGACAGGGTTTATAGAGATACGCAGTATTTT	CSADRVYRDTQYF
TRBD1	TRBV7-2	TRBJ2-5	.	TGTGCCAGCAGCCAAATAGGGGGCGAGACCCAGTACTTC	CASSQIGGETQYF
TRBD1	TRBV27	TRBJ2-7	.	TGTGCCAGCACTCCTGGGACAGGGGCTACCTACGAGCAGTACTTC	CASTPGTGATYEQYF
.	TRBV12-3/TRBV12-4	TRBJ1-3	few	TGTGCCAGCAGTTTAGGCGGAGGAACTGGAAACACCATATATTTT	CASSLGGGTGNTIYF
.	TRBV12-3/TRBV12-4	TRBJ1-5	.	TGTGCCAGCAGTTGGACCGCCAATCAGCCCCAGCATTTT	CASSWTANQPQHF
TRBD2	TRBV11-2	TRBJ2-5	many	TGTGCCAGCAGCTTATGGGGGGGGGGATACCAAGAGACCCAGTACTTC	CASSLWGGGYQETQYF
TRBD2	TRBV7-2	TRBJ2-5	few	TGTGCCAGCAGCTCGAAGCGGGGGGTTTTGACGGAGACCCAGTACTTC	CASSSKRGVLTETQYF
.	TRBV7-3	TRBJ2-1	many	TGTGCCAGCAGCTTACGGTTCAATGAGCAGTTCTTC	CASSLRFNEQFF
TRBD2	TRBV6-1	TRBJ2-7	few	TGTGCCAGCAGCAGGACTAGCGGGGTGCGATCCTCCTACAATGAGCAGTACTTC	CASSRTSGVRSSYNEQYF
.	TRBV15	TRBJ1-2	.	TGTGCCACCAGCAGAGATCTTGGCAACAACTATGGCCACACCTTC	CATSRDLGNNYGHTF
.	TRBV30	TRBJ1-3	.	TGTGCCTGGAGAAGGGGAAACACCATATATTTT	CAWRRGNTIYF
.	TRBV5-1	TRBJ1-1	few	TGCGCCAGCAGCACTCGGACAGCCCGGGGGACGAACACTGAAGCTTTCTTT	CASSTRTARGTNTEAFF
.	TRBV6-5	TRBJ1-1	few	TGTGCCAGCAGTTACGCAGGGGATGTCACTGAAGCTTTCTTT	CASSYAGDVTEAFF
.	TRBV24-1	TRBJ2-2	few	TGTGCCACCAGTCCGGGGTTGGAGTCCGGGGAGCTGTTTTTT	CATSPGLESGELFF
.	TRBV7-2	TRBJ1-5	many	TGTGCCAGCAGCTTGCGGGCCCTGGGAAATCAGCCCCAGCATTTT	CASSLRALGNQPQHF
TRBD2	TRBV7-2	TRBJ2-5	.	TGTGCCAGCAGCTCCGGACTAGCGGGGACTGAGGGAGAGACCCAGTACTTC	CASSSGLAGTEGETQYF
.	TRBV9	TRBJ2-7	.	TGTGCCAGCGGCGTAGGTCAAGGACCCTACGAGCAGTACTTC	CASGVGQGPYEQYF
.	TRBV6-2/TRBV6-3	TRBJ1-1	few	TGTGCCAGCAGTTACAGGGCCGTCAGGGAAGCTTTCTTT	CASSYRAVREAFF
TRBD1	TRBV5-1	TRBJ2-7	.	TGCGCCAGCAGCTGGGGACAGGGGTTCGACGAGCAGTACTTC	CASSWGQGFDEQYF
TRBD2	TRBV7-2	TRBJ2-1	many	TGTGCCAGCAGCTTAGCGGGACTAGCGGGGGCCTACAATGAGCAGTTCTTC	CASSLAGLAGAYNEQFF
TRBD1	TRBV7-2	TRBJ2-1	once	TGTGCCAGCACCCACGGAGGGACAGGGGAGACCCAGTTCTTC	CASTHGGTGETQFF
.	TRBV20-1	TRBJ1-2	many	TGCAGTGCAACTGCCGGCCGTGACTATGGCTACACCTTC	CSATAGRDYGYTF
TRBD2	TRBV7-2	TRBJ2-7	.	TGTGCCAGCAGCGTGGACGGGGGGAGCTACGAGCAGTACTTC	CASSVDGGSYEQYF
.	TRBV3-1	TRBJ1-1	few	TGTGCCAGCAGCAAGGCTACAGGGATCTGGTCTGAAGCTTTCTTT	CASSKATGIWSEAFF
TRBD2	TRBV10-3	TRBJ2-7	many	TGTGCCATCACCCCTAGCGGGTCCTACGAGCAGTACTTC	CAITPSGSYEQYF
.	TRBV29-1	TRBJ1-3	.	TGCAGCGTCCAATTCGGGAACACCATATATTTT	CSVQFGNTIYF
.	TRBV28	TRBJ2-7	many	TGTGCCAGCAGCCAACCGGGACACGAGCAGTACTTC	CASSQPGHEQYF